Given below is one T cell receptor beta chain in context. These data come from a study of blood T cell repertoires in COVID-19. Study as a whole: The origin of the acute and convalescent COVID-19 samples was the United States, Italy and Spain. PBMCs, B-cell-depleted T cells, or T cells were the source of the cDNA or gDNA that made up the material.

CDR3 length: 13 residues. The germline gives CDR1 LNHDA, CDR2 SQIVND (reference sequence). V was clipped by 5 bases and J by 4 bases, with 9 bases between them. Seattle patients were enrolled during active infection and followed longitudinally. The authors' processing: Quantification of nucleated cells was approximated via reference gene primer amplification. Sequenced by immunoSEQ multiplex PCR; TCRdb stores in-frame clones only, minus some. V and J calls and clone size are given by that table; D and trimming were obtained from the DNA. Of 350,000 or so clones in the sample, roughly 90% are singletons; the top ten hold over 3.5%.

The chain couples TRBV19 to TRBJ1-5; D unclear. The receptor was isolated from a woman aged 55-75 years with COVID-19, enrolled during active disease. Input material: peripheral blood. The CDR3 sequence: CASSLKINQPQHF. CDR3 bases: TGTGCCAGTAGTTTAAAAATTAATCAGCCCCAGCATTTT.